The next 21 T cell receptor beta chains were all read from a single sample in a study of blood T cell repertoires in COVID-19 (dated by TCRdb to the early 2020s). The receptor library was made with the immunoSEQ multiplex PCR assay. Here the immuneACCESS table is served through TCRdb, limited to in-frame sequences with V and J called. Missing clones are a known gap in these copies; in checked studies unresolved V genes cover under half, and the rest lacks a known reason. The sample table shows about 250,000 clones, and roughly nine tenths are seen once. The ten largest clonotypes hold less than 5% of the sample. Sequencing input: peripheral blood. The origin of the receptors is a woman in her thirties or forties who had recovered from COVID-19.

This sequence joins TRBV7-2 and TRBJ2-1; tentatively, D is TRBD1 (5 bases). Trimming removed 3 bases from V and 6 bases from J, with 12 bases in between. The CDR3 has 14 amino acids. Germline values: CDR1 SGHTA, CDR2 FQGNSA. The CDR3 loop reads CASSFRQFGNEQFF. DNA for the CDR3: TGTGCCAGCAGCTTCAGACAGTTTGGCAATGAGCAGTTCTTC.

V is TRBV19 and J is TRBJ1-1, with D possibly matching TRBD1 (5 bases). The germline CDR1 and CDR2 sequences are LNHDA and SQIVND (reference sequence). There are 13 residues in the CDR3. V was pared by 4 bases and J by 7 bases, with 13 bases between. In DNA, the CDR3 is TGTGCCAGTAGTACGGGGGTGTTGCATGAAGCTTTCTTT. This translates into CASSTGVLHEAFF.

V is TRBV30 and J is TRBJ1-4; 9 nucleotides line up with TRBD1. V shed 5 bases, J shed 5 bases, and the junction held 6 bases outside the gene matches. The CDR3 totals 14 residues. Germline V gene data show CDR1 as GTSNPN and CDR2 as SVGIG (reference sequence). CDR3 amino acids: CAWGAGTGNEKLFF. DNA of the CDR3: TGTGCCTGGGGAGCCGGGACAGGGAATGAAAAACTGTTTTTT.

This clone is a singleton in its sample. The chain combines TRBV5-6 with TRBJ2-1, with 8 bases identical to TRBD1. The CDR3 has 15 amino acids. The V gene's germline CDR1 is SGHDT and CDR2 YYEEEE. The ends lost 1 base at V and 7 bases at J; junction bases unmatched: 7. The chain's CDR3 is CASSLPGQGRNEQFF. The CDR3 DNA reads TGTGCCAGCAGCTTGCCCGGACAGGGTAGAAATGAGCAGTTCTTC.

This clone was found once. This chain links TRBV3-1 (or the pseudogene TRBV3-2) with TRBJ2-3; 11 nucleotides align to TRBD2. Unmatched junction bases numbered 15, after V lost 1 base and J lost 0 bases. CDR1 and CDR2 (germline): LGHDT, YNNKEL (reference sequence). The CDR3 spans 21 residues. Here the CDR3 reads CASSQVGGLAAGPASTDTQYF. The CDR3 bases are TGTGCCAGCAGCCAAGTAGGGGGACTAGCGGCGGGACCAGCCAGCACAGATACGCAGTATTTT.

The chain combines TRBV18 with TRBJ2-1, with 9 bases lining up with TRBD2. The germline gives CDR1 KGHSH, CDR2 LQKENI. Trimming took 3 bases from V and 8 from J; bases not matched to a gene: 8. The CDR3 length is 15 residues. CDR3 region: CASSPGGGGADEQFF. The CDR3 DNA follows: TGTGCCAGCTCACCGGGAGGCGGGGGGGCGGATGAGCAGTTCTTC.

The chain links TRBV11-2 to TRBJ2-5, with 9 bases fitting TRBD1. The V gene's germline CDR1 is SGHAT and CDR2 FQNNGV. J gave up 4 bases and V 2 bases, and 2 bases lay outside the gene matches. The CDR3 covers 14 residues. CDR3 sequence reads: CASSLRQGGETQYF. DNA of the CDR3: TGTGCCAGCAGCTTACGACAGGGGGGAGAGACCCAGTACTTC.

This clone was observed once. This rearrangement joins TRBV5-6 to TRBJ1-1, with D possibly TRBD1 on 6 matching bases. This CDR3 has 13 amino acids. The germline V gene has CDR1 SGHDT and CDR2 YYEEEE. With 4 bases removed from V and 11 bases from J, the gap between germline ends came to 18 bases. Here the CDR3 DNA reads TGTGCCAGCAGCCCTCAACAGTCAGGGGAGGCTTTCTTT. Its protein is CASSPQQSGEAFF.

This clone was recorded once. V and J are TRBV6-4 and TRBJ1-1; no reliable D call. Germline CDR1 reads MRHNA; CDR2 reads SNTAGT. V was pared by 4 bases and J by 6 bases, with 12 bases between. This CDR3 is 13 amino acids long. The CDR3 coding sequence is TGTGCCAGCAGTGGGGTCGAGGGCGCTGAAGCTTTCTTT. It translates to CASSGVEGAEAFF.

V gene TRBV7-2 combines with J gene TRBJ2-7, with 9 bases aligning to TRBD1. The CDR3 covers 18 residues. CDR1 is SGHTA, CDR2 FQGNSA, per germline. The CDR3 DNA reads TGTGCCAGCAGCCTAGCCGGGACAGGGTTTTCCACTACTAGGGAGCAGTACGTC. Its protein product is CASSLAGTGFSTTREQYV.

V is TRBV12-3 or TRBV12-4 and J is TRBJ2-5; 7 bases are shared with TRBD1. Losses at the gene ends were 6 bases for V and 2 bases for J; bases not matched to a gene: 3. This CDR3 contains 13 residues. The CDR3 reads CASSRQGQETQYF. CDR3 DNA sequence: TGTGCCAGCAGCCGACAGGGTCAAGAGACCCAGTACTTC.

V gene TRBV11-3 combines with J gene TRBJ2-1; possibly TRBD2 for D (6 bases). Trimming took off 1 base at V and 5 bases at J, with 15 bases between the two ends. The CDR3 consists of 16 residues. Germline CDR1 and CDR2: SGHNT and YENEEA. CDR3 residues: CASSLGIRGSDNEQFF. The CDR3 nucleotides are TGTGCCAGCAGCTTAGGAATCCGGGGGTCCGACAATGAGCAGTTCTTC. The full variable domain, rest sourced from reference TRBV11-3 and TRBJ2-1, is EAGVVQSPRYKIIEKKQPVAFWCNPISGHNTLYWYLQNLGQGPELLIRYENEEAVDDSQLPKDRFSAERLKGVDSTLKIQPAELGDSAVYLCASSLGIRGSDNEQFFGPGTRLTVL.

The chain couples TRBV29-1 to TRBJ2-5; 8 nucleotides align to TRBD2. Germline V CDR1 and CDR2: SQVTM, ANQGSEA. J gave up 5 bases and V 6 bases, and 11 bases lay outside the gene matches. This CDR3 region has 14 residues. For the CDR3, the DNA is TGCAGCGTCGCCCCGGGGGGGACGGGGGAGACCCAGTACTTC. It codes for CSVAPGGTGETQYF.

The gene calls are TRBV4-1 and TRBJ1-2; 7 nucleotides align to TRBD1. Trimming removed 0 bases from V and 4 bases from J; junction bases left unmatched: 5. This CDR3 region has 15 residues. CDR1 is MGHRA, CDR2 YSYEKL, per germline. The CDR3 bases are TGCGCCAGCAGCCAAGATCGACAGGGCGGCTATGGCTACACCTTC. Translation: CASSQDRQGGYGYTF.

J is TRBJ2-7 and V is TRBV5-6, with 9 bases fitting TRBD1. With V trimmed by 4 bases and J by 2 bases, 7 bases remained unmatched. CDR1 is SGHDT and CDR2 is YYEEEE in the germline V gene. There are 15 residues in the CDR3. The CDR3 coding sequence is TGTGCCAGCAGCCCTTTGACAGGGGGGGCCTACGAGCAGTACTTC. Translated: CASSPLTGGAYEQYF.

J is TRBJ1-4 and V is TRBV5-4, with D perhaps matching TRBD1 (5 bases). This CDR3 is 16 amino acids long. The V end lost 4 bases, the J end lost 7 bases, and 20 bases lay between the germline ends. Germline V lookup: CDR1 SGHNT, CDR2 YYREEE (reference sequence). CDR3 nucleotide sequence: TGTGCCAGCAGCCCTAAGGGAGGGGTCGGGAGTGAAAAACTGTTTTTT. Its protein product is CASSPKGGVGSEKLFF. Based on the CDR3 plus reference TRBV5-4 and TRBJ1-4, the full variable domain is ETGVTQSPTHLIKTRGQQVTLRCSSQSGHNTVSWYQQALGQGPQFIFQYYREEENGRGNFPPRFSGLQFPNYSSELNVNALELDDSALYLCASSPKGGVGSEKLFFGSGTQLSVL.

V and J are TRBV9 and TRBJ1-6, with D hard to call. Trimming left V 0 bases short and J 10 bases short, with 14 bases between. The CDR3 is made up of 15 amino acids. Germline CDR1 is SGDLS and CDR2 is YYNGEE. CDR3 amino acids: CASSVEGVGDSPLHF. The CDR3 DNA reads as TGTGCCAGCAGCGTAGAGGGAGTAGGAGACTCACCCCTCCACTTT.

The V and J genes are TRBV24-1 and TRBJ2-3; 8 bases are a match to TRBD1. The germline V gene encodes CDR1 KGHDR and CDR2 SFDVKD. The CDR3 contains 14 residues. Trimming cost V 3 bases and J 3 bases; bases outside gene matches: 1. The CDR3 sequence: CATSDRTGTDTQYF. In DNA form, the CDR3 reads TGTGCCACCAGTGATCGGACAGGGACAGATACGCAGTATTTT.

The chain couples TRBV6-2 or TRBV6-3 to TRBJ2-1; 9 bases are a match to TRBD2. CDR3 size: 15 residues. Per the germline V gene, CDR1 is MNHEY and CDR2 is SVGEGT. V was pared by 3 bases and J by 7 bases, with 7 bases of the junction left unmatched. The CDR3 DNA follows: TGTGCCAGCAGTTATGGCGGGAGGGCCTCGAATGAGCAGTTCTTC. Amino acid sequence: CASSYGGRASNEQFF.

The genes are TRBV19 and TRBJ2-3; D is unclear. The germline V gene encodes CDR1 LNHDA and CDR2 SQIVND (reference sequence). The V gene lost 5 bases and the J gene lost 6 bases, with 9 bases spanning the gap. The CDR3 extends over 12 amino acids. Here the CDR3 reads CASSFLLDTQYF. As DNA, the CDR3 is TGTGCCAGTAGTTTCCTCTTGGATACGCAGTATTTT.

The chain carries TRBV3-1 (or the pseudogene TRBV3-2) and TRBJ2-7; D is unresolved. This CDR3 region has 15 residues. Per germline, CDR1 LGHDT and CDR2 YNNKEL (reference sequence). V dropped 1 base and J dropped 2 bases, with 12 bases sitting between them. CDR3 amino acids: CASSQGPGFTYEQYF. CDR3 coding DNA: TGTGCCAGCAGCCAAGGGCCAGGTTTTACCTACGAGCAGTACTTC.